This is a list of T cell receptor beta chains from one sample in a study of blood T cell repertoires in COVID-19. Profiled with immunoSEQ multiplex PCR; TCRdb holds only in-frame clones, not every one. The sample lists under 400,000 clones, over 75% seen once, with approximately 1.9% in the top ten. The specimen was PBMCs or T cells enriched from blood (not recorded which). The receptors derive from a man aged 40-55 years in a cohort exposed to, infected with or recovered from COVID-19 (not recorded which). Both conserved end residues are part of each CDR3. D genes are given only for firm matches. A clone size is listed for some rows: how often the clone was seen (once, few, many), or a class if it is expanded.

clone_size: -; d_call: TRBD1; cdr3_length: 15; v_call: TRBV3-1/TRBV3-2; j_call: TRBJ2-2; cdr3_aa: CASSSDRGRAGELFF; cdr3_nt: TGTGCCAGCAGCTCCGACAGGGGCAGAGCCGGGGAGCTGTTTTTT
clone_size: once; d_call: -; cdr3_length: 14; v_call: TRBV6-1; j_call: TRBJ2-3; cdr3_aa: CASSAASSTDTQYF; cdr3_nt: TGTGCCAGCAGTGCAGCCTCTAGCACAGATACGCAGTATTTT
clone_size: -; d_call: -; cdr3_length: 13; v_call: TRBV29-1; j_call: TRBJ2-3; cdr3_aa: CSVERASTDTQYF; cdr3_nt: TGCAGCGTTGAAAGAGCTAGCACAGATACGCAGTATTTT
clone_size: -; d_call: TRBD2; cdr3_length: 15; v_call: TRBV5-1; j_call: TRBJ2-7; cdr3_aa: CASSSGGPVAQEGYF; cdr3_nt: TGCGCCAGCAGCTCGGGGGGACCTGTCGCTCAGGAGGGGTACTTC
clone_size: -; d_call: -; cdr3_length: 14; v_call: TRBV5-6; j_call: TRBJ2-3; cdr3_aa: CASSFATSTDTQYF; cdr3_nt: TGTGCCAGCAGCTTCGCGACTAGCACAGATACGCAGTATTTT
clone_size: -; d_call: TRBD1; cdr3_length: 13; v_call: TRBV6-5; j_call: TRBJ2-7; cdr3_aa: CASRQGAQYEQYF; cdr3_nt: TGTGCCAGCCGTCAGGGGGCTCAATACGAGCAGTACTTC
clone_size: -; d_call: -; cdr3_length: 14; v_call: TRBV2; j_call: TRBJ2-7; cdr3_aa: CASSAGQGPTYIHF; cdr3_nt: TGTGCCAGCAGCGCCGGACAAGGCCCCACGTACATACACTTC
clone_size: -; d_call: TRBD1; cdr3_length: 15; v_call: TRBV5-5; j_call: TRBJ2-7; cdr3_aa: CASSLGQGTGNEQYF; cdr3_nt: TGTGCCAGCAGCTTGGGACAGGGAACGGGAAACGAGCAGTACTTC
clone_size: -; d_call: TRBD1; cdr3_length: 17; v_call: TRBV5-1; j_call: TRBJ2-6; cdr3_aa: CASSLPGQGSGANVLTF; cdr3_nt: TGCGCCAGCAGCCTTCCGGGACAGGGATCTGGGGCCAACGTCCTGACTTTC
clone_size: once; d_call: -; cdr3_length: 12; v_call: TRBV10-2; j_call: TRBJ2-7; cdr3_aa: CASSDSSTGQYF; cdr3_nt: TGCGCCAGCAGTGATAGCTCCACGGGGCAGTACTTC
clone_size: -; d_call: -; cdr3_length: 12; v_call: TRBV27; j_call: TRBJ2-3; cdr3_aa: CASSPHSDTQYF; cdr3_nt: TGTGCCAGCAGTCCCCATTCAGATACGCAGTATTTT
clone_size: -; d_call: TRBD2; cdr3_length: 14; v_call: TRBV11-2; j_call: TRBJ2-5; cdr3_aa: CASSPAGLQETQYF; cdr3_nt: TGTGCCAGCAGCCCAGCGGGATTGCAAGAGACCCAGTACTTC
clone_size: -; d_call: -; cdr3_length: 17; v_call: TRBV15; j_call: TRBJ1-1; cdr3_aa: CATSSRRTGTRTPEAFF; cdr3_nt: TGTGCCACCAGCAGCCGCCGGACCGGGACTAGAACGCCTGAAGCTTTCTTT
clone_size: -; d_call: TRBD2; cdr3_length: 21; v_call: TRBV10-1; j_call: TRBJ2-1; cdr3_aa: CASSVRLASGRNSDDYNEQFF; cdr3_nt: TGCGCCAGCAGTGTGCGCCTTGCTAGCGGGAGGAACAGTGACGACTACAATGAGCAGTTCTTC